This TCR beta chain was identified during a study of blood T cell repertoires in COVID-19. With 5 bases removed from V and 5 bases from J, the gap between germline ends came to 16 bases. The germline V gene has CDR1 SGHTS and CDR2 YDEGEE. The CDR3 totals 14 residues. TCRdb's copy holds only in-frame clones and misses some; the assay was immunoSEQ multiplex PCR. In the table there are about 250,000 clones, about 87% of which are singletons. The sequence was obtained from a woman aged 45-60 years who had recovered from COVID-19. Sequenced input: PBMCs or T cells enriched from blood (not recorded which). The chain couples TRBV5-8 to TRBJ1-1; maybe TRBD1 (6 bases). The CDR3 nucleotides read TGTGCCAGCAGTCATCGGGGGGGCCGGACTGAAGCTTTCTTT. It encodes CASSHRGGRTEAFF.